This entry lists 28 T cell receptor beta chains sequenced from one sample in a study of control samples from healthy donors and cancer patients. Assay used: immunoSEQ multiplex PCR; TCRdb lists only in-frame clones, some missing. The sample lists roughly 69,000 clones, more than 80% seen once, with 15% to 19% in the top ten. The sequenced sample consisted of blood. The receptor set was obtained from a man between 60 and 75 years old in good health.

This chain connects TRBV21-1 to TRBJ1-5; the DNA was not compared with TRBD1, the D call given in the table. TRBV21-1 is designated a pseudogene. CDR3 length equals 16 residues. CDR3 DNA sequence: TGTGCCAGAGCGACCGAGAAGGGGGTAGGCAATCAGCCCCAGCATTTT. Amino acids: CARATEKGVGNQPQHF.

The V gene is TRBV27, the J gene TRBJ1-5; D is possibly TRBD1 (5 bases). CDR1 and CDR2 (germline): MNHEY, SMNVEV (reference sequence). CDR3 size: 15 residues. The V end was cut by 5 bases, the J end by 1 base, with 12 bases between. The CDR3 DNA reads as TGTGCCAGCAGTGTACAGAAGGGGAGCAATCAGCCCCAGCATTTT. Translated, it gives CASSVQKGSNQPQHF.

In DNA, the CDR3 is TGTGCCAGCAGTGAAGACCAGGGGGCAACTAGCGGGAGCTCCTACGAGCAGTACTTC. This codes for CASSEDQGATSGSSYEQYF. V gene TRBV2 combines with J gene TRBJ2-7; the match to TRBD2 covers 11 bases. The germline V gene has CDR1 SNHLY and CDR2 FYNNEI. V was clipped by 1 base and J by 0 bases; unmatched bases: 11. This CDR3 has 19 amino acids. The entire variable domain, with the rest obtained from reference TRBV2 and TRBJ2-7, is as follows: EPEVTQTPSHQVTQMGQEVILRCVPISNHLYFYWYRQILGQKVEFLVSFYNNEISEKSEIFDDQFSVERPDGSNFTLKIRSTKLEDSAMYFCASSEDQGATSGSSYEQYFGPGTRLTVT.

In the case of this clone: Other DNA sequences in the same sample also yield this CDR3. The chain employs TRBV4-3 and TRBJ2-2; possible D gene TRBD1, 5 bases. Germline CDR1 reads LGHNA; CDR2 reads YSLEER. The CDR3 consists of 15 residues. Trimming shortened V by 0 bases and J by 8 bases, and 13 bases separated the two germline ends. The CDR3 region is CASSQDTGRGGELFF. In DNA form, the CDR3 reads TGCGCCAGCAGCCAAGATACAGGAAGGGGTGGGGAGCTGTTTTTT.

Many counts were recorded for this clone. The V and J genes are TRBV4-3 and TRBJ2-1, with 10 bases fitting TRBD2. The CDR3 totals 16 residues. V was pared by 3 bases and J by 8 bases, with 10 bases of the junction left unmatched. Germline V gives CDR1 LGHNA, CDR2 YSLEER. CDR3 nucleotides: TGCGCCAGCAGCCAGCTCAGCGGGAGGGCCCTCGATGAGCAGTTCTTC. This sequence encodes CASSQLSGRALDEQFF.

The chain employs TRBV3-1 (or the pseudogene TRBV3-2) and TRBJ2-2; TRBD2 aligns across 8 bases. V lost 10 bases, J lost 4 bases, and 11 bases stayed unmatched. CDR1 is LGHDT and CDR2 is YNNKEL in the germline V gene (reference sequence). This CDR3 spans 15 amino acids. The CDR3 region has the DNA TGTGCCAAACCCCCAGCGGGAGACGGCACCGGGGAGCTGTTTTTT. Residues: CAKPPAGDGTGELFF.

The rearrangement uses TRBV6-5 and TRBJ2-3; possibly TRBD2 for D (6 bases). Between the trimmed V and J ends, which lost 10 bases and 2 bases, there was a span of 10 bases. Germline-derived CDR1 and CDR2 are MNHEY and SVGAGI. CDR3 length equals 12 residues. Here the CDR3 DNA reads TGTGCCATAGGAGGGTTCACAGATACGCAGTATTTT. It yields the protein CAIGGFTDTQYF.

The chain couples TRBV18 to TRBJ2-1, with TRBD2 matching 14 bases. CDR3 length: 15 amino acids. Per germline, CDR1 KGHSH and CDR2 LQKENI. With V trimmed by 2 bases and J by 10 bases, 4 bases remained unmatched. The CDR3 DNA sequence: TGTGCCAGCTCACCAGGACTAGCGGGAGGATCGGAGCAGTTCTTC. This translates into CASSPGLAGGSEQFF.

The gene calls are TRBV6-5 and TRBJ1-2, with TRBD1 identical over 7 bases. Germline V CDR1 and CDR2: MNHEY, SVGAGI. The CDR3 sequence is 13 residues long. V trimming: 2 bases; J trimming: 10 bases; junction bases outside the gene matches: 7. In DNA form, the CDR3 reads TGTGCCAGCAGTTACGAAGGGGGCTCGACCTACACCTTC. Translating gives CASSYEGGSTYTF.

About this clone: Other nucleotide sequences from this sample produce the same CDR3. The chain employs TRBV7-2 and TRBJ2-7, with TRBD2 matching 10 bases. The CDR3 has 15 amino acids. Unmatched junction bases numbered 9, after V lost 5 bases and J lost 5 bases. Germline loops: CDR1 SGHTA, CDR2 FQGNSA. CDR3: CASSLVPLAGDEQYF. The CDR3 DNA reads as TGTGCCAGCAGCCTAGTTCCCCTAGCGGGAGACGAGCAGTACTTC.

The J gene is TRBJ2-1, the V gene TRBV25-1; D is perhaps TRBD1 or TRBD2 (5 bases each). This CDR3 has 14 residues. Germline CDR1 is MGHDK and CDR2 is SYGVNS. V shed 4 bases and J shed 6 bases, with 13 bases lying between them. The CDR3: CASSAPGPINEQFF. The CDR3 nucleotides are TGTGCCAGCAGTGCACCGGGACCAATCAATGAGCAGTTCTTC.

The chain carries TRBV28 and TRBJ1-4, with D hard to call. V gave up 4 bases and J gave up 0 bases, with 15 bases separating them. This CDR3 spans 17 amino acids. Germline loops: CDR1 MDHEN, CDR2 SYDVKM. CDR3 region: CASSSPLGGATNEKLFF. The CDR3 DNA is TGTGCCAGCAGTTCCCCTTTGGGCGGTGCAACTAATGAAAAACTGTTTTTT. The full variable domain, completed using reference TRBV28 and TRBJ1-4, is DVKVTQSSRYLVKRTGEKVFLECVQDMDHENMFWYRQDPGLGLRLIYFSYDVKMKEKGDIPEGYSVSREKKERFSLILESASTNQTSMYLCASSSPLGGATNEKLFFGSGTQLSVL.

The chain couples TRBV19 to TRBJ2-7, with 10 bases identical to TRBD2. The CDR3 sequence is 15 residues long. J gave up 4 bases and V 5 bases, and 8 bases lay outside the gene matches. Germline CDR1 reads LNHDA; CDR2 reads SQIVND (reference sequence). The CDR3 reads CASSLGLAVPYEQYF. The CDR3, as DNA: TGTGCCAGTAGTCTAGGACTAGCGGTACCTTACGAGCAGTACTTC. Complete variable domain (other parts from reference TRBV19 and TRBJ2-7): DGGITQSPKYLFRKEGQNVTLSCEQNLNHDAMYWYRQDPGQGLRLIYYSQIVNDFQKGDIAEGYSVSREKKESFPLTVTSAQKNPTAFYLCASSLGLAVPYEQYFGPGTRLTVT.

This chain links TRBV6-5 with TRBJ2-7, with D perhaps matching TRBD2 (5 bases). The CDR3 covers 13 residues. CDR1 is MNHEY, CDR2 SVGAGI, per germline. V was clipped by 4 bases and J by 4 bases, with 11 bases between them. The CDR3 coding sequence is TGTGCCAGCAGTTTAGGGCTAGCATACGAGCAGTACTTC. This codes for CASSLGLAYEQYF.

The chain uses TRBV30 and TRBJ2-7; 8 bases line up with TRBD1. From germline, CDR1 is GTSNPN and CDR2 SVGIG (reference sequence). The CDR3 sequence is 13 residues long. After removal of 2 bases from V and 7 bases from J, the junction contained 7 bases not matched to a gene. The DNA for the CDR3 is TGTGCCTGGAGTAGCAGGGGGCGCCGGGAGCAGTACTTC. Its translation is CAWSSRGRREQYF.

This chain connects TRBV5-5 to TRBJ1-4; maybe TRBD1 (6 bases). The CDR3 contains 15 residues. Germline V gene lookup returns CDR1 SGHKS and CDR2 YYEKEE (reference sequence). The V end lost 3 bases, the J end lost 2 bases, and 11 bases lay between the germline ends. The CDR3 sequence: CASSWGRGTNEKLFF. In DNA, the CDR3 is TGTGCCAGCAGCTGGGGCAGGGGCACTAATGAAAAACTGTTTTTT. The full variable domain, its missing parts supplied by reference TRBV5-5 and TRBJ1-4, is DAGVTQSPTHLIKTRGQQVTLRCSPISGHKSVSWYQQVLGQGPQFIFQYYEKEERGRGNFPDRFSARQFPNYSSELNVNALLLGDSALYLCASSWGRGTNEKLFFGSGTQLSVL.

V and J are TRBV11-2 and TRBJ2-7, with D possibly TRBD2 on 6 matching bases. The CDR3 is made up of 12 amino acids. Between the trimmed V and J ends, which lost 1 base and 7 bases, there was a span of 8 bases. Germline values: CDR1 SGHAT, CDR2 FQNNGV. The CDR3 protein is CASSLVREEQYF. In DNA form, the CDR3 reads TGTGCCAGCAGCTTAGTTCGGGAGGAGCAGTACTTC.

The gene calls are TRBV7-3 and TRBJ2-1, with a possible D match to TRBD2 (5 bases). CDR3 length: 14 amino acids. V lost 5 bases to trimming and J lost 0 bases, with 8 bases between them. Germline lookup yields CDR1 SGHTA and CDR2 FQGTGA. CDR3 in amino acids: CASSPGSSYNEQFF. For the CDR3, the DNA is TGTGCCAGCAGCCCGGGGAGCTCCTACAATGAGCAGTTCTTC.

This clone turned up a few times. The genes are TRBV12-3 or TRBV12-4 and TRBJ1-2, with D possibly matching TRBD1 (5 bases). V lost 6 bases and J 8 bases, leaving 16 bases between the germline ends. The CDR3 runs to 13 residues. The CDR3 sequence is CASSQGMGVGYTF. CDR3 sequence (DNA): TGTGCCAGCAGCCAAGGGATGGGGGTCGGCTACACCTTC.

This clone was seen ten or more times. The rearrangement joins TRBV19 to TRBJ2-1, with 7 bases matching TRBD2. Germline V gene lookup returns CDR1 LNHDA and CDR2 SQIVND (reference sequence). J lost 7 bases, V lost 0 bases, and 6 bases had no gene match. This CDR3 contains 15 residues. CDR3 sequence reads: CASSIDYTGGNEQFF. The CDR3 DNA follows: TGTGCCAGTAGTATAGATTATACGGGAGGTAATGAGCAGTTCTTC.

CDR3 region: CASSPPGLTSGSFEQYF. As DNA, the CDR3 is TGTGCCAGCTCACCACCTGGCCTGACTAGCGGGAGTTTCGAGCAGTACTTC. This rearrangement joins TRBV18 to TRBJ2-7, with 12 bases matching TRBD2. The CDR3 has 17 residues. From germline, CDR1 is KGHSH and CDR2 LQKENI. With V trimmed by 0 bases and J by 6 bases, 9 bases remained unmatched.

The rearrangement links TRBV4-3 to TRBJ2-3; D call uncertain. V lost 0 bases and J 2 bases, leaving 9 bases between the germline ends. There are 15 residues in the CDR3. Germline values: CDR1 LGHNA, CDR2 YSLEER. The CDR3 loop is CASSQDPATTDTQYF. Written as DNA, the CDR3 is TGCGCCAGCAGCCAAGATCCGGCCACCACAGATACGCAGTATTTT.

The chain combines TRBV23-1 with TRBJ2-1, with TRBD2 matching over 13 bases. TRBV23-1 counts as an open reading frame of uncertain function. The CDR3 has 17 amino acids. After removal of 3 bases from V and 1 base from J, the junction contained 3 bases not matched to a gene. The CDR3, as DNA: TGCGCCAGCAGTCACACGGGACTAGCGGGATCCTACAATGAGCAGTTCTTC. Translation gives CASSHTGLAGSYNEQFF.

This chain connects TRBV19 to TRBJ2-4; D perhaps matches TRBD1 (5 bases). The CDR3 consists of 17 residues. Looked up from germline, CDR1 is LNHDA and CDR2 is SQIVND (reference sequence). V gave up 3 bases and J gave up 1 base, with 16 bases separating them. The CDR3 spells CASSISPKGQAKNIQYF. The CDR3 bases are TGTGCCAGTAGTATCTCCCCAAAGGGGCAGGCCAAAAACATTCAGTACTTC.

The rearrangement uses TRBV7-8 and TRBJ2-7, with TRBD2 matching 14 bases. Trimming took 1 base from V and 1 from J; bases not matched to a gene: 6. This CDR3 comprises 18 residues. CDR1 SGHVS and CDR2 FQNEAQ come from the germline V gene. CDR3 nucleotides: TGTGCCAGCAGCTTAGTGGGACTAGCGGGAGTCATTTCCTACGAGCAGTACTTC. This gives the protein CASSLVGLAGVISYEQYF. Drawing the rest from reference TRBV7-8 and TRBJ2-7, the complete variable domain is GAGVSQSPRYKVAKRGQDVALRCDPISGHVSLFWYQQALGQGPEFLTYFQNEAQLDKSGLPSDRFFAERPEGSVSTLKIQRTQQEDSAVYLCASSLVGLAGVISYEQYFGPGTRLTVT.

The chain joins TRBV19 to TRBJ2-5, with 10 bases aligning to TRBD2. The V segment lost 3 bases and the J segment 2 bases; nucleotides outside the gene matches: 3. Germline CDR1 reads LNHDA; CDR2 reads SQIVND (reference sequence). This CDR3 is 15 amino acids long. CDR3 amino acids: CASSIPTSGQETQYF. The CDR3 nucleotides read TGTGCCAGTAGTATCCCGACTAGCGGGCAAGAGACCCAGTACTTC.

V usage is TRBV7-2 and J usage is TRBJ2-5, with D possibly being TRBD1 or TRBD2 (6 bases each). Per germline, CDR1 SGHTA and CDR2 FQGNSA. CDR3 length equals 15 residues. V was cut by 2 bases and J by 5 bases, with 15 bases left in between. The CDR3 sequence: CASSLSRGHGETQYF. The CDR3 coding sequence is TGTGCCAGCAGCTTAAGTCGGGGGCATGGGGAGACCCAGTACTTC.

This clone was found once. V gene TRBV9 combines with J gene TRBJ2-2; TRBD1 agrees at 9 bases. The V gene end was trimmed by 4 bases and the J gene end by 4 bases; junction bases not matched to a gene: 8. The germline V gene encodes CDR1 SGDLS and CDR2 YYNGEE. The CDR3 has 16 amino acids. This CDR3 is CASSLWTGASTGELFF. The CDR3 DNA is TGTGCCAGCAGCCTGTGGACAGGGGCGTCCACCGGGGAGCTGTTTTTT.